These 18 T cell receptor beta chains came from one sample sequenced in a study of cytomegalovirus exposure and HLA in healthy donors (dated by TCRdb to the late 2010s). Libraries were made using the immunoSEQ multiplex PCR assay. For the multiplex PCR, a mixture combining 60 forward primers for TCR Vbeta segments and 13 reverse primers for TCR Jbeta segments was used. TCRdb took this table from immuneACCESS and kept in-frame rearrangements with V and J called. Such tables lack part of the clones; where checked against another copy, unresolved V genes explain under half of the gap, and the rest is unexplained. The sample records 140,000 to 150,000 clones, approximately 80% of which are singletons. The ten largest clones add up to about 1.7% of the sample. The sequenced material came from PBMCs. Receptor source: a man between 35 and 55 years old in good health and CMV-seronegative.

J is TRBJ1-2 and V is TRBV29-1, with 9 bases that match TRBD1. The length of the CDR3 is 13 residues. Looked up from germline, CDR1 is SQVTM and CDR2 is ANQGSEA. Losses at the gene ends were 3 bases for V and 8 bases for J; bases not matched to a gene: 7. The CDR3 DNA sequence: TGCAGCGTTGACGCCGGGACAGGGATCGGCTACACCTTC. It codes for CSVDAGTGIGYTF.

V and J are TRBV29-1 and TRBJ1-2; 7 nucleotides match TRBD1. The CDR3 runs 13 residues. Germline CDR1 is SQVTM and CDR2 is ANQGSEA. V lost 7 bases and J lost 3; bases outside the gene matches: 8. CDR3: CSALDRADYGYTF. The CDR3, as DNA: TGCAGCGCCTTAGACAGGGCTGACTATGGCTACACCTTC.

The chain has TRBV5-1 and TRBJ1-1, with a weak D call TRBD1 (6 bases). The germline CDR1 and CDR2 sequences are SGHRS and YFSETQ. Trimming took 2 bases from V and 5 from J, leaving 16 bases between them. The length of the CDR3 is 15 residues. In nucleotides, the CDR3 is TGCGCCAGCAGCTTCACGACAGGAGCGAGGACTGAAGCTTTCTTT. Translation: CASSFTTGARTEAFF.

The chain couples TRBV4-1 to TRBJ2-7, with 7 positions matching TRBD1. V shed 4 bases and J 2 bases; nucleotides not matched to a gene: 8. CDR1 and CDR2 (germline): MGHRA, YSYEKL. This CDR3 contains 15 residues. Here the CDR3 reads CASSPRQGKPYEQYF. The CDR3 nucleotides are TGCGCCAGCAGCCCGCGACAGGGTAAGCCCTACGAGCAGTACTTC.

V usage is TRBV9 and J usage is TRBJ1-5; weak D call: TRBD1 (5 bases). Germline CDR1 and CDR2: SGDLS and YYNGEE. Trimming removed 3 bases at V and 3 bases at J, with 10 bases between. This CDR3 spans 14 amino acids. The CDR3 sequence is CASSDTGVNQPQHF. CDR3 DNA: TGTGCCAGCAGCGATACAGGAGTCAATCAGCCCCAGCATTTT.

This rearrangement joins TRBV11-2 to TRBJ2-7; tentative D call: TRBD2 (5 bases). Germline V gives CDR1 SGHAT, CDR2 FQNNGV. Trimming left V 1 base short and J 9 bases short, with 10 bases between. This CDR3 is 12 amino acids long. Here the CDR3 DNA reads TGTGCCAGCAGCTTAGGAGGGATCGGGCAGTACTTC. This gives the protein CASSLGGIGQYF.

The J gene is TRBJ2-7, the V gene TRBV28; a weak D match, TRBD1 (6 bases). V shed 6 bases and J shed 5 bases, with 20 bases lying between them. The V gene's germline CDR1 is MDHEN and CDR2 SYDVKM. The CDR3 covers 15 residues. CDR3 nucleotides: TGTGCCAGCAGCCCCGCCCCGGCAGGGGTTCACGAGCAGTACTTC. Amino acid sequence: CASSPAPAGVHEQYF.

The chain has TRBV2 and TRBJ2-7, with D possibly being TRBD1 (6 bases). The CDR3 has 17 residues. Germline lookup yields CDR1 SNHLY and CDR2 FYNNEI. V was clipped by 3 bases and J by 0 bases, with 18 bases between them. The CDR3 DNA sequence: TGTGCCAGCAGTGACGTTCTGGACAGACAGAGCTCCTACGAGCAGTACTTC. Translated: CASSDVLDRQSSYEQYF.

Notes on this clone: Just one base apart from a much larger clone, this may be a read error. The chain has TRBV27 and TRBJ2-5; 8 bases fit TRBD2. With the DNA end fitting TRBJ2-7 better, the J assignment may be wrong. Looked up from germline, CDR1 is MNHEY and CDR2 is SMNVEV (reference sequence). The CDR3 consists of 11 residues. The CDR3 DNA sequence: TGTGCCAGCAGTCGGGGGGGCGAGCAGTACTTC. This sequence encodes CASSRGGEQYF.

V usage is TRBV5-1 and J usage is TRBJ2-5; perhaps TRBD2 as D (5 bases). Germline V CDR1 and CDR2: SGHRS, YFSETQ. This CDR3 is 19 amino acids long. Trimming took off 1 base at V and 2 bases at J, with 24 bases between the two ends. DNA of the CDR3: TGCGCCAGCAGCTTGCCTACCCTCGGGGATTTGGGTGGTCAAGAGACCCAGTACTTC. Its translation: CASSLPTLGDLGGQETQYF.

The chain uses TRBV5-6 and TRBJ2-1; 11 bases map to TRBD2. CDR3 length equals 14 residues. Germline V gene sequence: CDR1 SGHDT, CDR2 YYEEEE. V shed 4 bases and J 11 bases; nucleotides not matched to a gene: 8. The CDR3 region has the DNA TGTGCCAGCAGCGCCACTAGCGGGAGCCCTAAGCAGTTCTTC. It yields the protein CASSATSGSPKQFF.

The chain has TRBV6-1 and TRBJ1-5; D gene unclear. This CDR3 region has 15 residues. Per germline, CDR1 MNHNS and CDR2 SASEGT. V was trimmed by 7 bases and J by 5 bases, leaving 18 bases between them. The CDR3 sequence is CASKLGIVSYQPQHF. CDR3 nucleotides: TGTGCCAGCAAACTCGGGATCGTATCTTATCAGCCCCAGCATTTT.

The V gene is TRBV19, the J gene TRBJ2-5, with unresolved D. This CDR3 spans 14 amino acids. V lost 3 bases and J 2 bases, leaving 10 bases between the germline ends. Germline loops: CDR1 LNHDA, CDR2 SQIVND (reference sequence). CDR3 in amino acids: CASSIGSRQETQYF. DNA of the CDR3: TGTGCCAGTAGTATCGGGTCAAGACAAGAGACCCAGTACTTC.

The CDR3 sequence is CASSIRGQETQYF. The CDR3 DNA follows: TGTGCCAGCAGCATCAGGGGGCAAGAGACCCAGTACTTC. This chain uses TRBV5-4 with TRBJ2-5; 7 positions match TRBD1. The germline V gene has CDR1 SGHNT and CDR2 YYREEE (reference sequence). The junction had 2 bases not matched to a gene; V was cut back by 4 bases and J by 2 bases. The CDR3 covers 13 residues.

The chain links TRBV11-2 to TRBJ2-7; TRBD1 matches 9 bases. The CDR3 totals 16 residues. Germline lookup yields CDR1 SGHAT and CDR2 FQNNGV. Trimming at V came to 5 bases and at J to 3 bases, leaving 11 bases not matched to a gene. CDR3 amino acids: CASSPHPGQGYYEQYF. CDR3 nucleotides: TGTGCCAGCAGCCCCCACCCGGGACAGGGTTACTACGAGCAGTACTTC.

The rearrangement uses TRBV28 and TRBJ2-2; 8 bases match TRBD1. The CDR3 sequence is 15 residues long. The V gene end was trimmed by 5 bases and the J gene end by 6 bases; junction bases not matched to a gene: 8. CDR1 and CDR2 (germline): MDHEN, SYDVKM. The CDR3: CASSPTGVGSGELFF. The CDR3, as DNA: TGTGCCAGCAGTCCGACAGGGGTGGGGTCCGGGGAGCTGTTTTTT.

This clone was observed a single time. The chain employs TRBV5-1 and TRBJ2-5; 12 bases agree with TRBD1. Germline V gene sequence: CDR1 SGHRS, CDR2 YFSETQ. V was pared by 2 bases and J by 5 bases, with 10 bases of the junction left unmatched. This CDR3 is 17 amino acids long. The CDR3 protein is CASSLSVGTGGEETQYF. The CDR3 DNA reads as TGCGCCAGCAGCTTATCCGTCGGGACAGGGGGCGAGGAGACCCAGTACTTC.

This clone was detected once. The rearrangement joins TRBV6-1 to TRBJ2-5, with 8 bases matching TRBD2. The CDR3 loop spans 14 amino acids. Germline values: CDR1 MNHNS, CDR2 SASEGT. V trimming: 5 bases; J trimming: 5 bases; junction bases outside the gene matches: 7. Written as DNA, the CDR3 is TGTGCCAGCAGTTCCGGGACTAGTTACGAGACCCAGTACTTC. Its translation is CASSSGTSYETQYF.